The sequence of this T cell receptor (beta chain) was determined in a study of T cell repertoires in cytomegalovirus infection. About the research overall: Both a matching HLA type and CMV infection were indicated by public TCR beta signatures.

As to this clonotype: No antigen is known for it. At one boundary the junction diverges from the germline segment, which might be a read error.

Findings of the study overall: Cumulated frequencies of public TCR beta families served to identify carriers of CMV plus the relevant HLA.

TCRdb re-analysed the reads in MiXCR, keeping a single row per CDR3 protein. The data contain some 900,000 distinct CDR3 sequences, around a third of them singletons. From germline, CDR1 is SGHTA and CDR2 FQGNSA. This CDR3 spans 13 amino acids. The source was cultured CD8+ T cells from PBMCs, collected from culture after CMV antigen stimulation. This clonotype was sampled from a human donor in good health (CMV status not recorded). Some clones in this sample may be carry-over from other donors' samples. The V call is TRBV7-2, the J call TRBJ2-3; no definite D call. This CDR3 reads CANSPLETDTQYF. DNA for the CDR3: TGTGCCAACAGCCCCCTAGAAACAGATACGCAGTATTTT.